The rows below give T cell receptor beta chains drawn from one sample of a study of CD8 T cells in Susac syndrome. TCRdb independently ran MiXCR on the immunoSEQ multiplex PCR reads; one entry per CDR3 protein. The table lists approximately 210,000 distinct CDR3 sequences, about 95% of them singletons. The material sequenced was CD4+ T cells from PBMCs. All receptors derive from a human donor with multiple sclerosis. Each CDR3 is given with its conserved first and last residue.

v_gene: TRBV12-3/TRBV12-4
CDR3aa: CASSPVGDTQYF

v_gene: TRBV12-3/TRBV12-4
CDR3aa: CASSRRIDNEQFF

v_gene: TRBV11-1
CDR3aa: CASSPTVYEQYF

v_gene: TRBV3-1
CDR3aa: CASSQELLGLRGEQFF

v_gene: TRBV12-3/TRBV12-4
CDR3aa: CASSLDRGHGYTF

v_gene: TRBV29-1
CDR3aa: CSVGGQGHEQYF

v_gene: TRBV28
CDR3aa: CASRSGAMGTDTQYF

v_gene: TRBV5-1
CDR3aa: CASSVQGGAKNIQYF

v_gene: TRBV6-5
CDR3aa: CATSLHPGQYGNEQFF

v_gene: TRBV27
CDR3aa: CASKLAGGSYEQYF

v_gene: TRBV3-1
CDR3aa: CASSPPDREEQYF

v_gene: TRBV20-1
CDR3aa: CSARAPGDFTDTQYF

v_gene: TRBV20-1
CDR3aa: CSASKTGGQPQHF

v_gene: TRBV12-3/TRBV12-4
CDR3aa: CASSPGLAGVYQETQYF

v_gene: TRBV18
CDR3aa: CASSPQRGGAYNEQFF

v_gene: TRBV14
CDR3aa: CASSQDSVDGYTF

v_gene: TRBV20-1
CDR3aa: CSASQLPGTSAGTQYF

v_gene: TRBV7-3
CDR3aa: CASSLKREGRMNEQFF

v_gene: TRBV2
CDR3aa: CASGGGGRATGELFF

v_gene: TRBV18
CDR3aa: CASSPALYEQYF

v_gene: TRBV11-2
CDR3aa: CASSLDRLAGIEFF

v_gene: TRBV9
CDR3aa: CASSAGPRSGYTF

v_gene: TRBV5-1
CDR3aa: CASSTAITGELFF

v_gene: TRBV27
CDR3aa: CASRQRGHEQFF

v_gene: TRBV3-1
CDR3aa: CASSRDAAWSWGYTF

v_gene: TRBV30
CDR3aa: CAWSVIAGDTQYF

v_gene: TRBV29-1
CDR3aa: CSALSVGSYGYTF

v_gene: TRBV20-1
CDR3aa: CSASSGRATQETQYF

v_gene: TRBV28
CDR3aa: CASRLQGNEQFF

v_gene: TRBV24-1
CDR3aa: CATSDAGTSGPTDTQYF

v_gene: TRBV7-9
CDR3aa: CASSPLKDGNTEAFF

v_gene: TRBV20-1
CDR3aa: CSASLAGNYEQYF

v_gene: TRBV5-1
CDR3aa: CASSLVADTDTQYF

v_gene: TRBV29-1
CDR3aa: CSVESGGYEQYF

v_gene: TRBV29-1
CDR3aa: CSGGLAGGHEQFF

v_gene: TRBV10-3
CDR3aa: CATRTGMNTEAFF

v_gene: TRBV27
CDR3aa: CASSGSSVADTQYF

v_gene: TRBV9
CDR3aa: CASSVYPLWAGGDNEQFF

v_gene: TRBV29-1
CDR3aa: CSVVGSSYEQYF

v_gene: TRBV25-1
CDR3aa: CASSDGVYGYTF

v_gene: TRBV5-1
CDR3aa: CASSLSRAETQYF

v_gene: TRBV10-3
CDR3aa: CAISERQGAETQYF

v_gene: TRBV29-1
CDR3aa: CSVAVHNTEAFF

v_gene: TRBV7-7
CDR3aa: CASSFTGGAGETQYF

v_gene: TRBV14
CDR3aa: CASSRDKQFF

v_gene: TRBV7-9
CDR3aa: CAGSRTDSYEQYF

v_gene: TRBV10-3
CDR3aa: CAISPGNYGYTF

v_gene: TRBV9
CDR3aa: CASSVDRTGNTIYF

v_gene: TRBV20-1
CDR3aa: CSASTSGLGMQYF

v_gene: TRBV25-1
CDR3aa: CASSIRENYGYTF

v_gene: TRBV6-5
CDR3aa: CASHPGPAEAFF

v_gene: TRBV20-1
CDR3aa: CSARSGLENLIGGYTF

v_gene: TRBV12-3/TRBV12-4
CDR3aa: CASSPWSGVSTDTQYF